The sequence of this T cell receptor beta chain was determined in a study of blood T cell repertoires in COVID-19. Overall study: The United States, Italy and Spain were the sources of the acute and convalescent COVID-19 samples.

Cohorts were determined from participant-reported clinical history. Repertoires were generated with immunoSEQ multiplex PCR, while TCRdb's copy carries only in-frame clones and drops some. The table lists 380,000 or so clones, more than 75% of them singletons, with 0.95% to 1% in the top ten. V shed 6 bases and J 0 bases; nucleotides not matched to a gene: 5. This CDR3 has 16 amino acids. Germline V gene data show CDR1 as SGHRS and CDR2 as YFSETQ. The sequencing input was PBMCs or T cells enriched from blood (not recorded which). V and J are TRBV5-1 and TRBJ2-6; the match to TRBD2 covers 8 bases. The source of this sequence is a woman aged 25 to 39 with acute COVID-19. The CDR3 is CASTREGDSGANVLTF. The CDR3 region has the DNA TGCGCCAGCACCCGGGAGGGCGACTCTGGGGCCAACGTCCTGACTTTC.